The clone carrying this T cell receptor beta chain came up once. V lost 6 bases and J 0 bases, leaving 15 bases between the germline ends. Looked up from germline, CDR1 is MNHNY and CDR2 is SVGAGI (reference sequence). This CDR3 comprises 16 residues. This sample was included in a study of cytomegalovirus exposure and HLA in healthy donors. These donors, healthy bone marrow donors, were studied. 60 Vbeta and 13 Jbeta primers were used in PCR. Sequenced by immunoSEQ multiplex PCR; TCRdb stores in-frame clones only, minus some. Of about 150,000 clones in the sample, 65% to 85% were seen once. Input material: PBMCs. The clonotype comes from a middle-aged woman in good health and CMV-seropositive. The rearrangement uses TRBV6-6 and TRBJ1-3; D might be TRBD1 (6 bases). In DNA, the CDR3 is TGTGCCAGCAGCCTGGGACAAATAAGCTCTGGAAACACCATATATTTT. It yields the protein CASSLGQISSGNTIYF.